One and the same sample provided the 5 T cell receptor beta chains below, sequenced in a study of patients and donors after allogeneic stem cell transplantation (dated by TCRdb to 2019 to 2021). Libraries came from RT-PCR. Sequencing instrument: NextSeq 550. The public reads were run again by TCRdb, first through fastp at Q25 and then through MiXCR, and only productive beta chains were kept. Rows with a matching CDR3 protein are joined into one entry that keeps the most common DNA and genes. The sample table records about 100,000 distinct CDR3 sequences; around 38% of these occur just once. Around 25% of the sample lies in the top ten. The sequenced sample was blood, either unsorted or a sorted T cell fraction (not recorded which). The receptor source for this set is a human donor who was either an allogeneic HSCT recipient or a stem cell or donor lymphocyte infusion donor (not recorded which). It is not recorded whose cells these are; they may come from a transplant donor.

In its sample, this clonotype was seen a few times. The chain recombines TRBV12-3 or TRBV12-4 with TRBJ1-4; D is ambiguous. Trimming removed 3 bases at V and 6 bases at J, with 8 bases between. CDR3 size: 13 residues. The CDR3 protein is CASSFGLHEKLFF. The CDR3 region has the DNA TGTGCCAGCAGTTTTGGTCTGCATGAAAAACTGTTTTTT.

The chain couples TRBV12-3 or TRBV12-4 to TRBJ2-2; 7 bases align to TRBD1. Trimming removed 5 bases from V and 1 base from J; junction bases left unmatched: 4. The CDR3 runs to 15 residues. CDR3 coding DNA: TGTGCCAGCAGTCTGACAGGGTGGAACACCGGGGAGCTGTTTTTT. It translates to CASSLTGWNTGELFF.

The chain links TRBV12-3 or TRBV12-4 to TRBJ1-1; D is perhaps TRBD1 (6 bases). Deletions cut 6 bases from V and 0 bases from J, with 14 bases between. The CDR3 loop spans 15 amino acids. The CDR3 nucleotides are TGTGCCAGCAGAGGGGGGGTAGTGATGAACACTGAAGCTTTCTTT. This codes for CASRGGVVMNTEAFF.

Note on this clonotype: A read error is possible here, since a much larger clone lies one base away. This rearrangement joins TRBV5-1 to TRBJ2-7, with a tentative D call TRBD2 (5 bases). Germline CDR1 and CDR2: SGHRS and YFSETQ. The CDR3 spans 12 residues. Written as DNA, the CDR3 is TGCACCAGCGGCACAGAGACCTACGAGCAGTACTTC. This translates into CTSGTETYEQYF.

V is TRBV7-9 and J is TRBJ1-5; maybe TRBD1 (5 bases). Germline-derived CDR1 and CDR2 are SEHNR and FQNEAQ (reference sequence). The V end was cut by 5 bases, the J end by 8 bases, with 16 bases between. This CDR3 comprises 14 residues. This CDR3 reads CASSLDGGIKPQHF. The DNA of the CDR3 is TGTGCCAGCAGCCTAGACGGGGGAATCAAGCCCCAGCATTTT.